One sample yielded the 18 T cell receptor beta chains listed below, sequenced in a study of OX40 agonist ivuxolimab in advanced cancers. Sequencing was performed with immunoSEQ multiplex PCR; in TCRdb, only in-frame clones are kept and a portion is missing. Found here are approximately 62,000 clones, approximately 91% of them singletons; the top ten hold more than 5%. The specimen comprised CD4+ or CD8+ T cells sorted from blood, sampled in a trial of the OX40 agonist ivuxolimab. The origin of the receptors is an adult with an advanced solid tumor such as melanoma, head and neck, liver or kidney cancer.

A single count supports this clone. The chain links TRBV4-3 to TRBJ2-5, with 9 bases matching TRBD2. The CDR3 is made up of 16 amino acids. Germline V gene sequence: CDR1 LGHNA, CDR2 YSLEER. Trimming at V came to 4 bases and at J to 0 bases, leaving 6 bases not matched to a gene. Here the CDR3 DNA reads TGCGCCAGCAGCCCGAGCGGGGGGAACAACCAAGAGACCCAGTACTTC. Its translation is CASSPSGGNNQETQYF.

The CDR3 loop reads CSVESGTGESFGKLFF. The CDR3 nucleotides read TGCAGCGTTGAGTCCGGGACAGGGGAGAGTTTTGGAAAACTGTTTTTT. The gene calls are TRBV29-1 and TRBJ1-4, with 10 bases lining up with TRBD1. This CDR3 is built from 16 residues. With V trimmed by 3 bases and J by 10 bases, 14 bases remained unmatched. CDR1 and CDR2 (germline): SQVTM, ANQGSEA.

The chain recombines TRBV18 with TRBJ1-6, with a possible D match to TRBD1 (5 bases). Germline V gives CDR1 KGHSH, CDR2 LQKENI. The CDR3 covers 13 residues. V was clipped by 4 bases and J by 10 bases, with 11 bases between them. CDR3 sequence (DNA): TGTGCCAGCTCACACGACAGAGACTCACCCCTCCACTTT. It encodes CASSHDRDSPLHF.

In nucleotides, the CDR3 is TGCAGCGCCCTAGCGGGGGGGCGAGAGACCCAGTACTTC. This encodes CSALAGGRETQYF. J is TRBJ2-5 and V is TRBV29-1; 12 bases fit TRBD2. CDR3 size: 13 residues. The V gene end was trimmed by 7 bases and the J gene end by 4 bases; junction bases not matched to a gene: 4. Germline CDR1 and CDR2: SQVTM and ANQGSEA.

As concerns this clone: Other DNA sequences in the same sample also yield this CDR3. This chain connects TRBV18 to TRBJ1-2; 7 positions agree with TRBD1. The CDR3 spans 15 residues. V gave up 6 bases and J gave up 4 bases; unmatched junction bases: 11. Germline CDR1 is KGHSH and CDR2 is LQKENI. The CDR3 is CASSPNTGERYGYTF. CDR3 nucleotide sequence: TGTGCCAGCTCGCCGAATACAGGGGAACGCTATGGCTACACCTTC.

The V gene is TRBV7-8, the J gene TRBJ1-6; no clear D. Germline CDR1 is SGHVS and CDR2 is FQNEAQ. Trimming took off 5 bases at V and 10 bases at J, with 15 bases between the two ends. The CDR3 spans 14 residues. CDR3 residues: CASSPGVSSSPLHF. The CDR3 DNA reads TGTGCCAGCAGCCCTGGGGTATCAAGCTCACCCCTCCACTTT.

This clone was picked up one time. For the CDR3, the DNA is TGTGCCAGCAGTTTCCGGCTAGCGGGTCTTGCGCGGGATACGCAGTATTTT. The encoded protein is CASSFRLAGLARDTQYF. The V call is TRBV27, the J call TRBJ2-3; 8 nucleotides align to TRBD2. CDR3 length equals 17 residues. V lost 3 bases to trimming and J lost 6 bases; unmatched junction nucleotides: 14. Germline V gene lookup returns CDR1 MNHEY and CDR2 SMNVEV (reference sequence).

J is TRBJ2-5 and V is TRBV11-3; D is unresolved. Germline CDR1 and CDR2: SGHNT and YENEEA. The CDR3 is made up of 14 amino acids. Trimming shortened V by 1 base and J by 2 bases, and 8 bases separated the two germline ends. CDR3 amino acids: CASSLGQPQETQYF. The DNA for the CDR3 is TGTGCCAGCAGCTTAGGGCAGCCTCAAGAGACCCAGTACTTC.

This chain uses TRBV5-4 with TRBJ2-1, with 12 bases lining up with TRBD2. The CDR3 is 15 amino acids. The junction had 7 bases not matched to a gene; V was cut back by 3 bases and J by 9 bases. The germline V gene encodes CDR1 SGHNT and CDR2 YYREEE (reference sequence). Here the CDR3 DNA reads TGTGCCAGCAGCTCCTTGACTAGCGGGGGAGTTGAGCAGTTCTTC. It yields the protein CASSSLTSGGVEQFF.

J is TRBJ2-2 and V is TRBV7-3; possible D gene TRBD2, 6 bases. V lost 5 bases, J lost 6 bases, and 13 bases lay in between. This CDR3 comprises 14 residues. The germline gives CDR1 SGHTA, CDR2 FQGTGA. For the CDR3, the DNA is TGTGCCAGCAGCCTGGGGAGGATGGCCGGGGAGCTGTTTTTT. Its protein is CASSLGRMAGELFF.

This clone came up a few times. The CDR3 sequence: CASTPDGNYGYTF. CDR3 nucleotides: TGTGCCAGCACCCCGGATGGGAACTATGGCTACACCTTC. The chain links TRBV6-5 to TRBJ1-2; D ambiguous. The CDR3 consists of 13 residues. The ends were cut back, 7 bases at V and 2 bases at J, with 11 bases in the middle. CDR1 and CDR2 (germline): MNHEY, SVGAGI.

This sequence joins TRBV5-6 and TRBJ1-6, with D possibly matching TRBD1 (6 bases). The CDR3 has 17 residues. Germline CDR1 is SGHDT and CDR2 is YYEEEE. Trimming took off 2 bases at V and 7 bases at J, with 19 bases between the two ends. CDR3: CASSFVMGGAGNSPLHF. For the CDR3, the DNA is TGTGCCAGCAGCTTTGTAATGGGGGGCGCTGGAAATTCACCCCTCCACTTT.

The genes are TRBV6-5 and TRBJ2-7; D remains ambiguous. This CDR3 contains 12 residues. Trimming pared 5 bases from V and 6 bases from J, leaving 11 bases between. CDR1 MNHEY and CDR2 SVGAGI come from the germline V gene. In DNA form, the CDR3 reads TGTGCCAGCAGTACTGGGTTGGTCGAGCAGTACTTC. Protein sequence: CASSTGLVEQYF.

V and J are TRBV28 and TRBJ1-5; 7 bases align to TRBD1. The CDR3 has 15 amino acids. Looked up from germline, CDR1 is MDHEN and CDR2 is SYDVKM. V lost 1 base, J lost 8 bases, and 8 bases stayed unmatched. CDR3 bases: TGTGCCAGCAGTTTATCCTACAGGGGTCGGGAGCCCCAGCATTTT. This gives the protein CASSLSYRGREPQHF. Combining the CDR3 with reference TRBV28 and TRBJ1-5 gives the whole variable domain DVKVTQSSRYLVKRTGEKVFLECVQDMDHENMFWYRQDPGLGLRLIYFSYDVKMKEKGDIPEGYSVSREKKERFSLILESASTNQTSMYLCASSLSYRGREPQHFGDGTRLSIL.

The rearrangement uses TRBV18 and TRBJ1-1; 9 positions match TRBD1. V shed 2 bases, J shed 5 bases, and the junction held 6 bases outside the gene matches. There are 15 residues in the CDR3. Germline V gives CDR1 KGHSH, CDR2 LQKENI. For the CDR3, the DNA is TGTGCCAGCTCACCAAACCGGGACAGGGTTACTGAAGCTTTCTTT. Its protein is CASSPNRDRVTEAFF.

The rearrangement joins TRBV7-9 to TRBJ2-5, with 15 positions matching TRBD2. Germline V gene lookup returns CDR1 SEHNR and CDR2 FQNEAQ (reference sequence). The CDR3 runs to 18 residues. Trimming removed 2 bases from V and 1 base from J; junction bases left unmatched: 5. The DNA of the CDR3 is TGTGCCAGCAGCTTATTAGGGACTAGCGGGGGGTTCCAAGAGACCCAGTACTTC. It codes for CASSLLGTSGGFQETQYF.

The CDR3: CASSPSLAQETQYF. CDR3 DNA: TGCGCCAGCAGCCCATCTCTAGCCCAAGAGACCCAGTACTTC. This chain connects TRBV4-1 to TRBJ2-5; a weak D match, TRBD2 (5 bases). Germline-derived CDR1 and CDR2 are MGHRA and YSYEKL. The CDR3 consists of 14 residues. V dropped 4 bases and J dropped 1 base, with 10 bases sitting between them.

This chain uses TRBV7-8 with TRBJ1-2; a weak D match, TRBD1 (5 bases). Germline-derived CDR1 and CDR2 are SGHVS and FQNEAQ. The CDR3 length is 13 residues. Trimming pared 0 bases from V and 3 bases from J, leaving 5 bases between. The CDR3: CASSLAGDYGYTF. CDR3 bases: TGTGCCAGCAGCTTAGCGGGGGACTATGGCTACACCTTC.